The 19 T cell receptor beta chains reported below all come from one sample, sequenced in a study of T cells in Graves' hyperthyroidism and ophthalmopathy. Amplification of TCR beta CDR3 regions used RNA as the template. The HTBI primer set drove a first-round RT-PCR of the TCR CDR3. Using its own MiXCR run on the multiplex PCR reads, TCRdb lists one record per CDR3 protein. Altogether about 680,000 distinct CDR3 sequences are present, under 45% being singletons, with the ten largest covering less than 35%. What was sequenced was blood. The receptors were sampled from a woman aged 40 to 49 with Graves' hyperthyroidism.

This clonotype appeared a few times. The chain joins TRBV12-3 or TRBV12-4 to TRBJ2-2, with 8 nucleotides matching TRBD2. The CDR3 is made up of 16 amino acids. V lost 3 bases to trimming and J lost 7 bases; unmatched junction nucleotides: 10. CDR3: CASSFDQREIGGELFF. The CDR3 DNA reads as TGTGCCAGCAGTTTCGATCAGCGGGAGATAGGCGGGGAGCTGTTTTTT.

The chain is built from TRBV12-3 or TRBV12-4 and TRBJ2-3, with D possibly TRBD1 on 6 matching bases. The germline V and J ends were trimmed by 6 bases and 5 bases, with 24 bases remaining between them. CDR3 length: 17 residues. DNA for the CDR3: TGTGCCAGCAGAAGGGGGACCGGGCCCGAGAAAGAAGATACGCAGTATTTT. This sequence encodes CASRRGTGPEKEDTQYF.

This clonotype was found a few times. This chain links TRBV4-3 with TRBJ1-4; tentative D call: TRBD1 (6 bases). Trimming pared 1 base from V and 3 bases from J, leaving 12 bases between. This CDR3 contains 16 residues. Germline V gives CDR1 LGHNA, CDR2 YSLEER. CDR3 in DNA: TGCGCCAGCAGCCAAGGTATACAGGGAGCTAATGAAAAACTGTTTTTT. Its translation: CASSQGIQGANEKLFF.

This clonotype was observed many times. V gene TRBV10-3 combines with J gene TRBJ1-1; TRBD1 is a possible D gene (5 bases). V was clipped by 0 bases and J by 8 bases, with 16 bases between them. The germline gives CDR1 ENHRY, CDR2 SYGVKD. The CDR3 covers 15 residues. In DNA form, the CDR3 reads TGTGCCATCAGTGAGTCCCTCCAACGGGGGAAAGAAGCTTTCTTT. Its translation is CAISESLQRGKEAFF.

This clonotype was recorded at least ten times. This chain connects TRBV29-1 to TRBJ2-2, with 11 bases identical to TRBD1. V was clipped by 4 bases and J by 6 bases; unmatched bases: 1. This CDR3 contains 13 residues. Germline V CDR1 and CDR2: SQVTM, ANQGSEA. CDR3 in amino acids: CSVGDRGAGELFF. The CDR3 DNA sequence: TGCAGCGTTGGGGACAGGGGGGCCGGGGAGCTGTTTTTT.

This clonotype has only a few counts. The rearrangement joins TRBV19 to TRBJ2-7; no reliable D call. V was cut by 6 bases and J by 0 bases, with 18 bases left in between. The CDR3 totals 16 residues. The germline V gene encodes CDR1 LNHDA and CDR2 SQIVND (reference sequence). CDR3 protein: CASSLNARASSYEQYF. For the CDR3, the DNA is TGTGCCAGTAGCCTCAACGCCAGAGCGAGCTCCTACGAGCAGTACTTC. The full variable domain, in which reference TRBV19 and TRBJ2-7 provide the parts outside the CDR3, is DGGITQSPKYLFRKEGQNVTLSCEQNLNHDAMYWYRQDPGQGLRLIYYSQIVNDFQKGDIAEGYSVSREKKESFPLTVTSAQKNPTAFYLCASSLNARASSYEQYFGPGTRLTVT.

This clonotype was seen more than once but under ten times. This chain's CDR3 is CASSIRAGSETQYF. The CDR3 DNA sequence: TGTGCCAGTAGTATTAGAGCCGGATCGGAGACCCAGTACTTC. The gene calls are TRBV19 and TRBJ2-5; no clear D gene. Deletions cut 3 bases from V and 5 bases from J, with 13 bases between. The CDR3 is 14 amino acids. Germline CDR1 and CDR2: LNHDA and SQIVND (reference sequence).

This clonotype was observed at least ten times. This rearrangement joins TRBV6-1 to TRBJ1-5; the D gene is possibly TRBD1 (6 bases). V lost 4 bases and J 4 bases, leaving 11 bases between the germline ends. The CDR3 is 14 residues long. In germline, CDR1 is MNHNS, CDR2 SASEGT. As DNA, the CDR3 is TGTGCCAGCAGTGCCCGGACAGAGAATCAGCCCCAGCATTTT. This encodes CASSARTENQPQHF.

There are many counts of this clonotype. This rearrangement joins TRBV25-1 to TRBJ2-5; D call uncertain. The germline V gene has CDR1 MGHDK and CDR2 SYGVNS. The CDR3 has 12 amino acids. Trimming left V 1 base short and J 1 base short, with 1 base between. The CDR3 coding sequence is TGTGCCAGCAGTGAATCCCAAGAGACCCAGTACTTC. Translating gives CASSESQETQYF.

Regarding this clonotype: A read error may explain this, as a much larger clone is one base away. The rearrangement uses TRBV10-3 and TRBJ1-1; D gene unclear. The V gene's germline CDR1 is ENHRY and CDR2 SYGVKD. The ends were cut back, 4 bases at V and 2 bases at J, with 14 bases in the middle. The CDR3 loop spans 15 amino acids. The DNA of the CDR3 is TGTGCCATCAGTGGAATGGAACTAACTAACACTGAAGCTTTCTTT. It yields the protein CAISGMELTNTEAFF.

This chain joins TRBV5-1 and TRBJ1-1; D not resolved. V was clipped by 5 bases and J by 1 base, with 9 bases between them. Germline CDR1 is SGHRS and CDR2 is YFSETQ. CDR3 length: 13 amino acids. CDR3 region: CASRSQRNTEAFF. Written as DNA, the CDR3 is TGCGCCAGCAGAAGCCAGCGGAACACTGAAGCTTTCTTT.

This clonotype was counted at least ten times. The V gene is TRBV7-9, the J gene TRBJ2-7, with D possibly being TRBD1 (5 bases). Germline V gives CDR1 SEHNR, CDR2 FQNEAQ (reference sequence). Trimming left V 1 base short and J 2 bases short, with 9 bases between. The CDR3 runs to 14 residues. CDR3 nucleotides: TGTGCCAGCAGCTTAGGACAGTCCGCCTACGAGCAGTACTTC. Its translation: CASSLGQSAYEQYF.

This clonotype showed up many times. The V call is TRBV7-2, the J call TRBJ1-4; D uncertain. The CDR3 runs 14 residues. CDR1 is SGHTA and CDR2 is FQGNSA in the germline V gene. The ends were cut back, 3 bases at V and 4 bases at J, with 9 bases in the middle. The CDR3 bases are TGTGCCAGCAGCTTCTTCGCGAGTAATGAAAAACTGTTTTTT. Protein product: CASSFFASNEKLFF. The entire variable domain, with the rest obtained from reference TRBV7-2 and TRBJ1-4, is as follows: GAGVSQSPSNKVTEKGKDVELRCDPISGHTALYWYRQSLGQGLEFLIYFQGNSAPDKSGLPSDRFSAERTGGSVSTLTIQRTQQEDSAVYLCASSFFASNEKLFFGSGTQLSVL.

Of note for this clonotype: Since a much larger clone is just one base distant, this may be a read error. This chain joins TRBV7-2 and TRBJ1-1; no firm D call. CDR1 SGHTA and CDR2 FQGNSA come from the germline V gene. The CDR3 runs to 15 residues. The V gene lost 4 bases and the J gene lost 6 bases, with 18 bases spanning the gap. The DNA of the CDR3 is TGTGCCAGCAGCTCGATTGTTGACGCCTTCGCTGAAGCTTTCTTT. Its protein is CASSSIVDAFAEAFF. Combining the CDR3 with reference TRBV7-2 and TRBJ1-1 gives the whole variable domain GAGVSQSPSNKVTEKGKDVELRCDPISGHTALYWYRQSLGQGLEFLIYFQGNSAPDKSGLPSDRFSAERTGGSVSTLTIQRTQQEDSAVYLCASSSIVDAFAEAFFGQGTRLTVV.

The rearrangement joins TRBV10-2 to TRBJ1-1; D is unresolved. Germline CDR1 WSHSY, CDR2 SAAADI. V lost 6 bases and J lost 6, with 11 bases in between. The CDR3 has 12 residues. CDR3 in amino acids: CASRAKNPEAFF. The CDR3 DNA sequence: TGCGCCAGCAGGGCCAAGAATCCTGAAGCTTTCTTT.

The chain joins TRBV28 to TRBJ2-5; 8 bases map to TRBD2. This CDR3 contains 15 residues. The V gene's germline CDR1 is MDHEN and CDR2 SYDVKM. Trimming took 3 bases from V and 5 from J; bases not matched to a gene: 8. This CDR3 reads CASSLQAGVWETQYF. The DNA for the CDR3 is TGTGCCAGCAGTTTGCAAGCGGGAGTTTGGGAGACCCAGTACTTC. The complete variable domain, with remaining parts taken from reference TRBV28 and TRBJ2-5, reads DVKVTQSSRYLVKRTGEKVFLECVQDMDHENMFWYRQDPGLGLRLIYFSYDVKMKEKGDIPEGYSVSREKKERFSLILESASTNQTSMYLCASSLQAGVWETQYFGPGTRLLVL.

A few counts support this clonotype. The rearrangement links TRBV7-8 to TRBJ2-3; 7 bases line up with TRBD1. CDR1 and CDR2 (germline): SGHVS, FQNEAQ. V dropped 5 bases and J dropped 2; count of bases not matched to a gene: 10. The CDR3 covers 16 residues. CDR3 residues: CASSPKTGRATDTQYF. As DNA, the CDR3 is TGTGCCAGCAGCCCAAAGACAGGGCGGGCCACAGATACGCAGTATTTT.

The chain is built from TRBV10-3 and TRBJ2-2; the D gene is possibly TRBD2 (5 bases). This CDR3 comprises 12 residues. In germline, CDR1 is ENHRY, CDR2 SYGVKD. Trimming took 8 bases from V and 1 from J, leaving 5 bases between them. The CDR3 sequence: CAIGRNTGELFF. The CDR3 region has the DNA TGTGCCATCGGGAGGAACACCGGGGAGCTGTTTTTT.

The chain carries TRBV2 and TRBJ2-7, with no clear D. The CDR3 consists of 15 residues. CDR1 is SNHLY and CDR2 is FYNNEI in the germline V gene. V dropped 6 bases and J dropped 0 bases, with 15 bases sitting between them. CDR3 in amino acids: CASRRLRRYSYEQYF. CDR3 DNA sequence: TGTGCCAGCAGGAGATTGAGACGGTACTCCTACGAGCAGTACTTC.